One T cell receptor (beta chain) is described in this entry. Investigators isolated RNA and reverse transcribed it into cDNA to act as the sequencing template. Using immunoSEQ multiplex PCR, the repertoire was profiled, and TCRdb retains in-frame clones only, with some absent. The sample has approximately 42,000 clones, 65% seen once; the top ten hold 20% to 25%. Treatment here: oral pan-JAK inhibitor, 5-10 mg twice daily. The data derive from a study of CD8+ T cells in alopecia areata. Germline assignment: CDR1 MNHNS and CDR2 SASEGT. V lost 1 base and J 3 bases, leaving 19 bases between the germline ends. The CDR3 sequence is 19 residues long.

This sample comprised CD8+ T cells sorted from blood, obtained at week 4, from a patient treated with tofacitinib. The sequence was obtained from a human donor with alopecia areata. The rearrangement uses TRBV6-1 and TRBJ2-6; D is ambiguous. The CDR3, as DNA: TGTGCCAGCAGTGAAGAGGTGGCACAGTCTCGATTTGGGGCCAACGTCCTGACTTTC. Residues: CASSEEVAQSRFGANVLTF.